The TCR beta chain under discussion was sequenced for a study of cytomegalovirus exposure and HLA in healthy donors. In the PCR, 60 Vbeta and 13 Jbeta primers were used. Using immunoSEQ multiplex PCR, the repertoire was profiled, and TCRdb retains in-frame clones only, with some absent. There are approximately 140,000 clones in the sample; about four fifths occur only once, and roughly 3% lies in the top ten. The CDR3 has 13 residues. Per germline, CDR1 SGHAT and CDR2 FQNNGV. Trimming cost V 5 bases and J 5 bases, with 12 bases left between them. This clone was counted a single time. Specimen: PBMCs. This receptor was obtained from a male donor in good health and CMV-seronegative. The chain carries TRBV11-2 and TRBJ1-1, with D possibly matching TRBD1 (6 bases). CDR3 DNA sequence: TGTGCCAGCAGCCCCCGGACAGAGACTGAAGCTTTCTTT. Its translation: CASSPRTETEAFF. Based on the CDR3 plus reference TRBV11-2 and TRBJ1-1, the full variable domain is EAGVAQSPRYKIIEKRQSVAFWCNPISGHATLYWYQQILGQGPKLLIQFQNNGVVDDSQLPKDRFSAERLKGVDSTLKIQPAKLEDSAVYLCASSPRTETEAFFGQGTRLTVV.